Shown below are 9 T cell receptor beta chains from a single sample sequenced in a study of T cells in Graves' hyperthyroidism and ophthalmopathy. RNA transcripts were the template for amplifying TCR beta CDR3 regions. TCR CDR3 regions were first amplified by RT-PCR with HTBI primers. From the multiplex PCR reads, TCRdb called clonotypes with MiXCR, one entry per CDR3 protein. The repertoire holds nearly 750,000 distinct CDR3 sequences, with just over 35% as singletons. The sequencing input was blood. The origin of the receptors is a woman aged 40 to 50 with Graves' hyperthyroidism.

This clonotype was recorded at least ten times. V and J are TRBV14 and TRBJ1-2; the match to TRBD1 covers 9 bases. CDR3 length: 13 amino acids. V shed 5 bases, J shed 7 bases, and the junction held 5 bases outside the gene matches. Germline V gives CDR1 SGHDN, CDR2 FVKESK. Here the CDR3 reads CASSFGTGFGYTF. The CDR3 nucleotides are TGTGCCAGCAGCTTTGGGACAGGGTTTGGCTACACCTTC.

CDR3 sequence reads: CASSSTPGNVGEKLFF. CDR3 bases: TGTGCCAGTAGCTCAACCCCGGGGAACGTTGGTGAAAAACTGTTTTTT. This sequence joins TRBV19 and TRBJ1-4, with D unclear. V lost 6 bases and J lost 7, with 21 bases in between. The CDR3 contains 16 residues. CDR1 is LNHDA and CDR2 is SQIVND in the germline V gene (reference sequence). Filled out from reference TRBV19 and TRBJ1-4, the complete variable domain reads DGGITQSPKYLFRKEGQNVTLSCEQNLNHDAMYWYRQDPGQGLRLIYYSQIVNDFQKGDIAEGYSVSREKKESFPLTVTSAQKNPTAFYLCASSSTPGNVGEKLFFGSGTQLSVL.

The rearrangement joins TRBV19 to TRBJ1-2; D is undetermined. The V gene lost 10 bases and the J gene lost 2 bases, with 20 bases spanning the gap. This CDR3 contains 15 residues. Germline V gene lookup returns CDR1 LNHDA and CDR2 SQIVND (reference sequence). The CDR3, as DNA: TGTGCCACCCGACGCCCGGCGCACTTAAACTATGGCTACACCTTC. It encodes CATRRPAHLNYGYTF.

As to this clonotype: A much more abundant neighbour one base away suggests this may be a read error. This chain connects TRBV7-9 to TRBJ1-2, with D possibly matching TRBD1 (6 bases). This CDR3 has 14 residues. The V gene's germline CDR1 is SEHNR and CDR2 FQNEAQ (reference sequence). CDR3 residues: CAGRHRGPHYGYTF. As DNA, the CDR3 is TGTGCCGGCAGGCATCGGGGGCCCCACTATGGCTACACCTTC. The full variable domain, rest sourced from reference TRBV7-9 and TRBJ1-2, is DTGVSQNPRHKITKRGQNVTFRCDPISEHNRLYWYRQTLGQGPEFLTYFQNEAQLEKSRLLSDRFSAERPKGSFSTLEIQRTEQGDSAMYLCAGRHRGPHYGYTFGSGTRLTVV.

The CDR3 nucleotides are TGTGCCAGCAGCCCGCGACAGGGTGGAGGGGGTGAGCAGTTCTTC. Translation gives CASSPRQGGGGEQFF. This chain connects TRBV7-2 to TRBJ2-1; possible D gene TRBD1, 7 bases. CDR1 is SGHTA, CDR2 FQGNSA, per germline. The CDR3 is made up of 15 amino acids. Trimming left V 5 bases short and J 9 bases short, with 20 bases between.

This clonotype was counted many times. This chain joins TRBV20-1 and TRBJ1-5; D uncertain. This CDR3 has 13 residues. Per the germline V gene, CDR1 is DFQATT and CDR2 is SNEGSKA (reference sequence). V was cut by 3 bases and J by 2 bases, with 8 bases left in between. The CDR3 nucleotides are TGCAGTGCTAGTGCGACTGGCAATCAGCCCCAGCATTTT. It specifies CSASATGNQPQHF.

This clonotype was seen many times. This chain connects TRBV9 to TRBJ1-4; TRBD1 matches at 7 bases. The CDR3 runs 14 residues. Germline V gives CDR1 SGDLS, CDR2 YYNGEE. The V gene end was trimmed by 2 bases and the J gene end by 4 bases; junction bases not matched to a gene: 2. CDR3 region: CASSVGQLNEKLFF. DNA for the CDR3: TGTGCCAGCAGCGTGGGACAGCTTAATGAAAAACTGTTTTTT.

This clonotype was counted at least ten times. This sequence joins TRBV19 and TRBJ1-5, with a weak D call TRBD1 (6 bases). The V and J ends lost 3 bases and 7 bases respectively, with 10 bases between them. From germline, CDR1 is LNHDA and CDR2 SQIVND (reference sequence). The CDR3 sequence is 13 residues long. The CDR3 DNA reads as TGTGCCAGTAGTATTTGGGACAACCAGCCCCAGCATTTT. The encoded protein is CASSIWDNQPQHF.

A word on this clonotype: A read error may explain this, as a much larger clone is one base away. The chain carries TRBV10-3 and TRBJ2-7; D is uncertain. This CDR3 spans 12 amino acids. The V and J ends lost 6 bases and 2 bases respectively, with 8 bases between them. Germline lookup yields CDR1 ENHRY and CDR2 SYGVKD. The CDR3 nucleotides are TGTGCCATCAGGAACGAGGCCTACGAGCAGTACTTC. It translates to CAIRNEAYEQYF.